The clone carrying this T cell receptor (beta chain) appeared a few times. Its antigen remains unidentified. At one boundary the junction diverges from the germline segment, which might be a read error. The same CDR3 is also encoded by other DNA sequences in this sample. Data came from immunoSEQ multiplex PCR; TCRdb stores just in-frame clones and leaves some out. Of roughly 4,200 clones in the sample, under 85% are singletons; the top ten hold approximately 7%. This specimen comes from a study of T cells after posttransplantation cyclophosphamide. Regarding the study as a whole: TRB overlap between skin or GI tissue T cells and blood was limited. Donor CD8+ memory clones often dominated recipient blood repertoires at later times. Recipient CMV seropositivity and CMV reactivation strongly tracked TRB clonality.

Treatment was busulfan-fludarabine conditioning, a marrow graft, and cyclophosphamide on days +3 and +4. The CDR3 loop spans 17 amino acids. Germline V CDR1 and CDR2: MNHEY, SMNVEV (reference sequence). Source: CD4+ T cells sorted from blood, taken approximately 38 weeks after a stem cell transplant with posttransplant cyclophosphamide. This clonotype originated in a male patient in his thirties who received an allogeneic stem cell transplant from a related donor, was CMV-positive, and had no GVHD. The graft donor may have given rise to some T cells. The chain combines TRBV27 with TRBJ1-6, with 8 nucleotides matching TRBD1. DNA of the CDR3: TGTGCCAGCAGTCTAGGACAGGGAAGCTCCTATAATTCCCCCCTCCACTTT. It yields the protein CASSLGQGSSYNSPLHF.